Presented here are 14 T cell receptor beta chains from one specimen sequenced in a study of blood T cell repertoires in COVID-19. Some clones are missing from TCRdb's copy, which holds only in-frame ones; the method was immunoSEQ multiplex PCR. Of around 100,000 clones in the sample, roughly 80% were seen once. Sequencing was carried out using peripheral blood. These TCRs come from a human donor in a cohort sampled during active COVID-19.

The CDR3 loop is CASSSGNANQPQHF. The CDR3 nucleotides are TGTGCCAGCAGCTCGGGTAACGCCAATCAGCCCCAGCATTTT. The chain joins TRBV7-6 to TRBJ1-5; D is ambiguous. The germline CDR1 and CDR2 sequences are SGHVS and FNYEAQ. The CDR3 totals 14 residues. V dropped 4 bases and J dropped 3 bases, with 10 bases sitting between them.

J is TRBJ1-1 and V is TRBV3-1 (or the pseudogene TRBV3-2), with 9 bases fitting TRBD1. Germline CDR1 LGHDT, CDR2 YNNKEL (reference sequence). CDR3 length: 15 residues. J gave up 4 bases and V 2 bases, and 5 bases lay outside the gene matches. The CDR3 spells CASSQTGGASTEAFF. The DNA for the CDR3 is TGTGCCAGCAGCCAAACAGGGGGCGCGAGCACTGAAGCTTTCTTT.

The CDR3 region has the DNA TGTGCCAGCAGCTTAGGAGCAGTGGCGGCTGGGGGCTACACCTTC. It yields the protein CASSLGAVAAGGYTF. V and J are TRBV11-3 and TRBJ1-2; D remains ambiguous. V gave up 1 base and J gave up 8 bases, with 17 bases separating them. CDR1 and CDR2 (germline): SGHNT, YENEEA. The CDR3 contains 15 residues.

The J gene is TRBJ2-1, the V gene TRBV4-3; the D gene is possibly TRBD2 (5 bases). From germline, CDR1 is LGHNA and CDR2 YSLEER. The CDR3 runs to 13 residues. V was clipped by 2 bases and J by 9 bases, with 11 bases between them. This chain's CDR3 is CASSQFLGGEQFF. CDR3 sequence (DNA): TGCGCCAGCAGCCAATTTCTAGGAGGTGAGCAGTTCTTC.

The chain uses TRBV21-1 and TRBJ2-3; TRBD2 is the table's D call, not checked against the DNA. TRBV21-1 is marked as a pseudogene. CDR3 length equals 17 residues. The CDR3 DNA is TGTGCCAGCAGCAAATCGGCTAGCGGCCCCTGCACAGATACGCAGTATTTT. This gives the protein CASSKSASGPCTDTQYF.

The chain uses TRBV6-5 and TRBJ2-1, with 9 bases fitting TRBD2. V shed 3 bases, J shed 7 bases, and the junction held 4 bases outside the gene matches. The CDR3 is 14 amino acids. Per the germline V gene, CDR1 is MNHEY and CDR2 is SVGAGI. CDR3 DNA sequence: TGTGCCAGCAGTTATGCGGGAGGGCCAAATGAGCAGTTCTTC. Encoded protein: CASSYAGGPNEQFF.

V usage is TRBV4-3 and J usage is TRBJ2-4, with 14 bases fitting TRBD2. Germline V lookup: CDR1 LGHNA, CDR2 YSLEER. The CDR3 runs 18 residues. Germline trimming cut 4 bases from V and 3 bases from J; bases unmatched to any gene: 8. CDR3 DNA: TGCGCCAGCAGCCGGACTAGCGGGGGGCCTGCGAGCAAAAACATTCAGTACTTC. It specifies CASSRTSGGPASKNIQYF.

The chain has TRBV4-1 and TRBJ2-7, with D tentatively TRBD1 (5 bases). Trimming shortened V by 2 bases and J by 6 bases, and 14 bases separated the two germline ends. CDR3 size: 14 residues. Germline assignment: CDR1 MGHRA and CDR2 YSYEKL. CDR3 protein: CASSQSTGNLEQYF. CDR3 coding DNA: TGCGCCAGCAGCCAATCCACAGGAAACCTCGAGCAGTACTTC.

The chain joins TRBV28 to TRBJ1-2; D is uncertain. Germline V lookup: CDR1 MDHEN, CDR2 SYDVKM. The CDR3 totals 11 residues. V lost 8 bases to trimming and J lost 7 bases, with 11 bases between them. CDR3 nucleotides: TGTGCCAGCGTCGCCCCCGGTGGCTACACCTTC. Encoded protein: CASVAPGGYTF.

The rearrangement links TRBV5-4 to TRBJ1-2; TRBD1 agrees at 10 bases. CDR3 length: 18 amino acids. V was pared by 4 bases and J by 0 bases, with 12 bases of the junction left unmatched. Germline assignment: CDR1 SGHNT and CDR2 YYREEE (reference sequence). The CDR3 spells CASSPAGTGVSSNYGYTF. CDR3 nucleotides: TGTGCCAGCAGCCCCGCCGGGACAGGGGTTTCTTCTAACTATGGCTACACCTTC.

This chain links TRBV6-5 with TRBJ1-5; D uncertain. The germline V gene has CDR1 MNHEY and CDR2 SVGAGI. V was pared by 5 bases and J by 4 bases, with 15 bases between. This CDR3 has 15 residues. The CDR3 loop reads CASSPQWAGNQPQHF. The CDR3 bases are TGTGCCAGCAGTCCCCAGTGGGCAGGTAATCAGCCCCAGCATTTT.

The table lists this clone with a few counts. This sequence joins TRBV7-8 and TRBJ2-2, with D unclear. The CDR3 runs to 15 residues. Germline V gene sequence: CDR1 SGHVS, CDR2 FQNEAQ. The V gene lost 5 bases and the J gene lost 4 bases, with 14 bases spanning the gap. The DNA of the CDR3 is TGTGCCAGCAGCCTCCAGTTACCGCCCACCGGGGAGCTGTTTTTT. Its translation is CASSLQLPPTGELFF.

This clone came up a few times. V usage is TRBV11-1 and J usage is TRBJ2-7; the D gene is possibly TRBD2 (6 bases). CDR3 length equals 15 residues. Germline V CDR1 and CDR2: SGHAT, FQDESV (reference sequence). Deletions cut 6 bases from V and 6 bases from J, with 21 bases between. The CDR3 DNA reads as TGTGCCAGCAGGCCCCGGGGACCGGGAGAAGGCGAGCAGTACTTC. Amino acids: CASRPRGPGEGEQYF.

The V and J genes are TRBV29-1 and TRBJ2-4, with 12 bases that match TRBD1. V shed 4 bases and J 3 bases; nucleotides not matched to a gene: 10. Germline V CDR1 and CDR2: SQVTM, ANQGSEA. This CDR3 region has 17 residues. Written as DNA, the CDR3 is TGCAGCGTTGCCCCGGGACAGGGGGCTTTTGGCAAAAACATTCAGTACTTC. Translation gives CSVAPGQGAFGKNIQYF.